One and the same sample provided the 31 T cell receptor beta chains below, sequenced in a study of cytomegalovirus exposure and HLA in healthy donors. PCR involved 60 Vbeta and 13 Jbeta primers. The table came from immunoSEQ multiplex PCR; TCRdb's copy has only in-frame clones and leaves some out. The sample lists over 150,000 clones; almost 75% were seen once. The sample consisted of PBMCs. All receptors derive from a woman aged 18-29 years in good health and CMV-seropositive.

The chain carries TRBV6-5 and TRBJ1-5; no clear D gene. V lost 6 bases and J lost 6, with 15 bases in between. Germline CDR1 MNHEY, CDR2 SVGAGI. This CDR3 has 14 residues. The CDR3 coding sequence is TGTGCCAGCAGCCCCGGAGCTCTGGGTCAGCCCCAGCATTTT. Protein sequence: CASSPGALGQPQHF.

This clone was counted between two and nine times. The rearrangement links TRBV7-9 to TRBJ1-6, with TRBD1 matching 9 bases. The V gene's germline CDR1 is SEHNR and CDR2 FQNEAQ (reference sequence). With V trimmed by 6 bases and J by 7 bases, 7 bases remained unmatched. The CDR3 is 15 residues long. CDR3 amino acids: CASSSGQGSNSPLHF. In DNA form, the CDR3 reads TGTGCCAGCAGTTCCGGACAGGGGAGCAATTCACCCCTCCACTTT.

The V call is TRBV7-9, the J call TRBJ2-2; D may be TRBD2 (5 bases). This CDR3 comprises 13 residues. From germline, CDR1 is SEHNR and CDR2 FQNEAQ (reference sequence). V gave up 11 bases and J gave up 3 bases, with 13 bases separating them. CDR3 amino acids: CAPRGLDTGELFF. The CDR3 DNA sequence: TGTGCCCCCCGGGGTTTGGACACCGGGGAGCTGTTTTTT. The entire variable domain, with the rest obtained from reference TRBV7-9 and TRBJ2-2, is as follows: DTGVSQNPRHKITKRGQNVTFRCDPISEHNRLYWYRQTLGQGPEFLTYFQNEAQLEKSRLLSDRFSAERPKGSFSTLEIQRTEQGDSAMYLCAPRGLDTGELFFGEGSRLTVL.

This chain uses TRBV7-8 with TRBJ1-1, with D perhaps TRBD1 (6 bases). CDR3 size: 16 residues. Germline CDR1 is SGHVS and CDR2 is FQNEAQ. V was pared by 5 bases and J by 0 bases, with 16 bases between. The CDR3 sequence is CASSDRDKGMNTEAFF. DNA for the CDR3: TGTGCCAGCAGCGACCGGGACAAAGGCATGAACACTGAAGCTTTCTTT.

The table lists this clone with a count of one. V gene TRBV18 combines with J gene TRBJ1-6; D perhaps matches TRBD1 (6 bases). The germline CDR1 and CDR2 sequences are KGHSH and LQKENI. The CDR3 totals 14 residues. Trimming stripped 5 bases from V and 6 bases from J, with 11 bases between. Here the CDR3 reads CASSRDTSNSPLHF. The CDR3 DNA reads as TGTGCCAGCTCAAGGGACACTAGTAATTCACCCCTCCACTTT. The full variable domain, with the rest looked up from reference TRBV18 and TRBJ1-6, is NAGVMQNPRHLVRRRGQEARLRCSPMKGHSHVYWYRQLPEEGLKFMVYLQKENIIDESGMPKERFSAEFPKEGPSILRIQQVVRGDSAAYFCASSRDTSNSPLHFGNGTRLTVT.

The rearrangement links TRBV12-5 to TRBJ2-7; 12 nucleotides match TRBD1. The V gene's germline CDR1 is LGHNT and CDR2 FRNRAP. The V gene end was trimmed by 4 bases and the J gene end by 7 bases; junction bases not matched to a gene: 14. This CDR3 region has 17 residues. The chain's CDR3 is CASGSYRSGQGAREQYF. CDR3 sequence (DNA): TGTGCTAGTGGTTCGTACAGGTCGGGACAGGGGGCAAGGGAGCAGTACTTC.

The chain joins TRBV5-1 to TRBJ2-7, with 14 bases fitting TRBD2. Germline lookup yields CDR1 SGHRS and CDR2 YFSETQ. J gave up 3 bases and V 4 bases, and 6 bases lay outside the gene matches. The CDR3 sequence is 16 residues long. This CDR3 reads CASSERTSGGNYEQYF. The CDR3 nucleotides read TGCGCCAGCAGCGAAAGGACTAGCGGGGGGAACTACGAGCAGTACTTC.

J is TRBJ1-2 and V is TRBV6-4; 10 positions agree with TRBD1. After removal of 7 bases from V and 0 bases from J, the junction contained 11 bases not matched to a gene. This CDR3 has 17 residues. The germline V gene encodes CDR1 MRHNA and CDR2 SNTAGT. The CDR3: CASNQYGQGGPNYGYTF. The CDR3 nucleotides read TGTGCCAGCAACCAGTACGGACAGGGGGGACCTAACTATGGCTACACCTTC.

V usage is TRBV5-1 and J usage is TRBJ2-1; TRBD2 agrees at 8 bases. V was pared by 3 bases and J by 6 bases, with 8 bases of the junction left unmatched. The CDR3 sequence is 15 residues long. Germline V gene sequence: CDR1 SGHRS, CDR2 YFSETQ. Here the CDR3 reads CASSSQRGFGNEQFF. In DNA, the CDR3 is TGCGCCAGCAGCTCGCAGCGGGGGTTTGGCAATGAGCAGTTCTTC.

The J gene is TRBJ2-4, the V gene TRBV27, with D possibly matching TRBD2 (5 bases). This CDR3 spans 14 amino acids. The ends were cut back, 5 bases at V and 0 bases at J, with 8 bases in the middle. The germline gives CDR1 MNHEY, CDR2 SMNVEV (reference sequence). The CDR3 DNA reads TGTGCCAGCAGTAGAGGACTAGCCAAAAACATTCAGTACTTC. Encoded protein: CASSRGLAKNIQYF.

The V call is TRBV28, the J call TRBJ1-2, with TRBD1 matching over 8 bases. CDR1 is MDHEN and CDR2 is SYDVKM in the germline V gene. With 6 bases clipped from V and 4 bases from J, the junction kept 4 bases outside the gene matches. The CDR3 length is 13 residues. The CDR3 DNA follows: TGTGCCAGCAGCCCTACAGGGGGCTATGGCTACACCTTC. Translated, it gives CASSPTGGYGYTF.

The gene calls are TRBV9 and TRBJ1-3, with no clear D. This CDR3 contains 17 residues. From germline, CDR1 is SGDLS and CDR2 YYNGEE. V lost 0 bases and J lost 4, with 17 bases in between. The CDR3 region is CASSVDSGSSGGNTIYF. CDR3 sequence (DNA): TGTGCCAGCAGCGTAGATTCCGGGTCCTCGGGAGGAAACACCATATATTTT.

The chain links TRBV19 to TRBJ1-1; a weak D match, TRBD1 (6 bases). CDR1 and CDR2 (germline): LNHDA, SQIVND (reference sequence). This CDR3 is 15 amino acids long. Trimming took 3 bases from V and 2 from J, leaving 13 bases between them. The DNA of the CDR3 is TGTGCCAGTAGTATTGACGGACAGAGTAACACTGAAGCTTTCTTT. As protein: CASSIDGQSNTEAFF. Full variable domain (missing parts from reference TRBV19 and TRBJ1-1): DGGITQSPKYLFRKEGQNVTLSCEQNLNHDAMYWYRQDPGQGLRLIYYSQIVNDFQKGDIAEGYSVSREKKESFPLTVTSAQKNPTAFYLCASSIDGQSNTEAFFGQGTRLTVV.

CDR3 amino acids: CASSEWEQDGYTF. In DNA form, the CDR3 reads TGTGCCAGCAGTGAATGGGAGCAGGACGGCTACACCTTC. The rearrangement uses TRBV25-1 and TRBJ1-2; D ambiguous. The ends were cut back, 1 base at V and 8 bases at J, with 11 bases in the middle. CDR3 length: 13 amino acids. CDR1 and CDR2 (germline): MGHDK, SYGVNS.

This clone showed up just once. The chain couples TRBV5-6 to TRBJ2-1; 7 bases line up with TRBD2. The CDR3 sequence is 16 residues long. Germline V gene lookup returns CDR1 SGHDT and CDR2 YYEEEE. V shed 3 bases, J shed 7 bases, and the junction held 13 bases outside the gene matches. The CDR3 sequence: CASSSGPRGVANEQFF. DNA for the CDR3: TGTGCCAGCAGCTCCGGACCCCGGGGGGTGGCGAATGAGCAGTTCTTC. Filled out from reference TRBV5-6 and TRBJ2-1, the complete variable domain reads DAGVTQSPTHLIKTRGQQVTLRCSPKSGHDTVSWYQQALGQGPQFIFQYYEEEERQRGNFPDRFSGHQFPNYSSELNVNALLLGDSALYLCASSSGPRGVANEQFFGPGTRLTVL.

This chain joins TRBV27 and TRBJ1-2; D is undetermined. In germline, CDR1 is MNHEY, CDR2 SMNVEV (reference sequence). The V gene lost 5 bases and the J gene lost 3 bases, with 13 bases spanning the gap. The CDR3 length is 14 residues. The CDR3 loop reads CASSHTDGDYGYTF. The CDR3 DNA reads as TGTGCCAGCAGTCATACAGATGGTGACTATGGCTACACCTTC.

This chain links TRBV5-6 with TRBJ2-1; 8 bases fit TRBD1. V gave up 4 bases and J gave up 7 bases; unmatched junction bases: 16. Germline V gene lookup returns CDR1 SGHDT and CDR2 YYEEEE. The CDR3 loop spans 17 amino acids. In nucleotides, the CDR3 is TGTGCCAGCAGCCCCGATATATGGACAGGGTCGGGTAATGAGCAGTTCTTC. It is translated as CASSPDIWTGSGNEQFF.

CDR3: CASSLSGRGSSYEQYF. The CDR3 bases are TGTGCCAGCAGCTTAAGTGGAAGAGGCAGCTCCTACGAGCAGTACTTC. The chain has TRBV7-6 and TRBJ2-7; no reliable D call. Trimming pared 2 bases from V and 0 bases from J, leaving 14 bases between. Germline loops: CDR1 SGHVS, CDR2 FNYEAQ. This CDR3 is 16 amino acids long.

The CDR3 bases are TGTGCCAGCAGCACCAGGTACGCTGGAAACACCATATATTTT. Protein: CASSTRYAGNTIYF. The rearrangement links TRBV5-6 to TRBJ1-3; D is uncertain. V lost 4 bases and J lost 2, with 10 bases in between. Germline V gene sequence: CDR1 SGHDT, CDR2 YYEEEE. The CDR3 covers 14 residues.

This clone was found a few times. The chain links TRBV5-1 to TRBJ2-3, with D possibly being TRBD1 (5 bases). Trimming left V 2 bases short and J 3 bases short, with 10 bases between. Germline CDR1 is SGHRS and CDR2 is YFSETQ. The CDR3 runs to 14 residues. CDR3 sequence: CASSFYRITDTQYF. CDR3 DNA: TGCGCCAGCAGCTTCTACAGGATTACAGATACGCAGTATTTT.

V gene TRBV5-1 combines with J gene TRBJ2-3, with TRBD2 matching 9 bases. V was clipped by 4 bases and J by 10 bases; unmatched bases: 10. The CDR3 is 14 residues long. CDR1 and CDR2 (germline): SGHRS, YFSETQ. CDR3: CASSPGTSQRSQYF. The CDR3 coding sequence is TGCGCCAGCAGCCCAGGGACTAGCCAAAGATCGCAGTATTTT.

This chain connects TRBV30 to TRBJ2-3, with D possibly being TRBD2 (5 bases). Trimming removed 0 bases from V and 2 bases from J, with 12 bases in between. The germline V gene has CDR1 GTSNPN and CDR2 SVGIG (reference sequence). This CDR3 has 15 residues. This CDR3 reads CAWSVSGLNTDTQYF. In DNA form, the CDR3 reads TGTGCCTGGAGTGTATCAGGACTTAACACAGATACGCAGTATTTT.

V and J are TRBV5-4 and TRBJ1-4, with 9 positions matching TRBD1. Germline loops: CDR1 SGHNT, CDR2 YYREEE (reference sequence). V shed 4 bases and J 8 bases; nucleotides not matched to a gene: 6. CDR3 length: 14 amino acids. CDR3 region: CASSPGQGNEKLFF. In DNA, the CDR3 is TGTGCCAGCAGCCCGGGACAGGGCAACGAAAAACTGTTTTTT.

The chain carries TRBV4-3 and TRBJ2-1, with 10 bases aligning to TRBD2. The ends lost 0 bases at V and 5 bases at J; junction bases unmatched: 4. This CDR3 comprises 16 residues. CDR1 is LGHNA, CDR2 YSLEER, per germline. CDR3 DNA: TGCGCCAGCAGCCAAGATTTGCTAGCGGGGGACAATGAGCAGTTCTTC. It specifies CASSQDLLAGDNEQFF.

J is TRBJ1-5 and V is TRBV7-3; tentative D call: TRBD1 (5 bases). Per germline, CDR1 SGHTA and CDR2 FQGTGA. This CDR3 is built from 15 residues. The ends were cut back, 1 base at V and 6 bases at J, with 13 bases in the middle. CDR3 region: CASSLMGGGGQPQHF. The CDR3 nucleotides are TGTGCCAGCAGCTTAATGGGGGGGGGTGGTCAGCCCCAGCATTTT. Full variable domain (missing parts from reference TRBV7-3 and TRBJ1-5): GAGVSQTPSNKVTEKGKYVELRCDPISGHTALYWYRQSLGQGPEFLIYFQGTGAADDSGLPNDRFFAVRPEGSVSTLKIQRTERGDSAVYLCASSLMGGGGQPQHFGDGTRLSIL.

Written as DNA, the CDR3 is TGTGCCAGCGGGACAGGGGGCAGTCAGCCCCAGCATTTT. Amino acids: CASGTGGSQPQHF. The chain combines TRBV2 with TRBJ1-5, with 12 nucleotides matching TRBD1. The CDR3 totals 13 residues. Looked up from germline, CDR1 is SNHLY and CDR2 is FYNNEI. The junction had 2 bases not matched to a gene; V was cut back by 8 bases and J by 6 bases.

This chain links TRBV4-1 with TRBJ2-7; perhaps TRBD1 as D (6 bases). Per germline, CDR1 MGHRA and CDR2 YSYEKL. The CDR3 totals 15 residues. Trimming pared 1 base from V and 3 bases from J, leaving 13 bases between. The CDR3 sequence is CASSQAQGSLYEQYF. CDR3 bases: TGCGCCAGCAGCCAAGCGCAGGGGTCACTCTACGAGCAGTACTTC.

The chain carries TRBV4-1 and TRBJ1-2; D possibly corresponds to TRBD1 (6 bases). CDR1 and CDR2 from the germline V gene are MGHRA and YSYEKL. V was cut by 0 bases and J by 4 bases, with 12 bases left in between. This CDR3 is 15 amino acids long. The CDR3 DNA is TGCGCCAGCAGCCAAGAAGGCTCAGGGGCCTATGGCTACACCTTC. It encodes CASSQEGSGAYGYTF.

The rearrangement uses TRBV7-2 and TRBJ2-3; D unresolved. Germline loops: CDR1 SGHTA, CDR2 FQGNSA. V lost 2 bases to trimming and J lost 2 bases, with 17 bases between them. This CDR3 comprises 17 residues. In nucleotides, the CDR3 is TGTGCCAGCAGCTTATCCATCCAGGCACACTTCACAGATACGCAGTATTTT. This gives the protein CASSLSIQAHFTDTQYF.

The chain carries TRBV18 and TRBJ2-1; tentative D call: TRBD2 (6 bases). V lost 4 bases to trimming and J lost 1 base, with 11 bases between them. Germline CDR1 is KGHSH and CDR2 is LQKENI. The CDR3 sequence is 15 residues long. CDR3 region: CASSRDGGSYNEQFF. DNA for the CDR3: TGTGCCAGCTCACGCGACGGAGGGTCCTACAATGAGCAGTTCTTC.

This chain joins TRBV6-1 and TRBJ2-7; 8 bases are a match to TRBD1. Germline trimming cut 6 bases from V and 3 bases from J; bases unmatched to any gene: 7. The CDR3 contains 14 residues. Germline V gives CDR1 MNHNS, CDR2 SASEGT. The CDR3 sequence is CASRAGTGSYEQYF. In DNA form, the CDR3 reads TGTGCCAGCAGGGCCGGGACAGGAAGCTACGAGCAGTACTTC.